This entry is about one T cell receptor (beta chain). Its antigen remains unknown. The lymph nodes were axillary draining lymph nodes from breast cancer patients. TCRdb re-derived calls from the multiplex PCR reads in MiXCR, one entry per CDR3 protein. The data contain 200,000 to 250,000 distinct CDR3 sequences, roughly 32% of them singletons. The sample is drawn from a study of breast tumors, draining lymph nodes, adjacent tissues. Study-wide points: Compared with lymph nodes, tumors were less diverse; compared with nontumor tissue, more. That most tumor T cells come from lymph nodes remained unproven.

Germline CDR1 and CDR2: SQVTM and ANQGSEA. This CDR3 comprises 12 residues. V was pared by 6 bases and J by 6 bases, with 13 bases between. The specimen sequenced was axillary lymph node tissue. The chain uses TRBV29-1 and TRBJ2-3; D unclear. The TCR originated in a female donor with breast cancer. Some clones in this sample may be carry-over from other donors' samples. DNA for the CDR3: TGCAGCGTAGCTACCCTGCCGGATACGCAGTATTTT. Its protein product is CSVATLPDTQYF.